One and the same sample provided the 28 T cell receptor beta chains below, sequenced in a study of CD8 T cells in Susac syndrome. It was with random hexamers that roughly 0.45 to 1 ug RNA was reverse transcribed. TCRdb passed the immunoSEQ multiplex PCR reads through MiXCR, listing each CDR3 protein once. The data show 150,000 to 200,000 distinct CDR3 sequences, more than 90% seen once. Material for sequencing was CD4+ T cells from PBMCs. These receptors were obtained from a human donor in good health.

V is TRBV5-1 and J is TRBJ2-3; D remains ambiguous. The length of the CDR3 is 14 residues. The germline V gene has CDR1 SGHRS and CDR2 YFSETQ. Trimming stripped 0 bases from V and 3 bases from J, with 8 bases between. The CDR3 bases are TGCGCCAGCAGCTTGGCGCCAGCTACAGATACGCAGTATTTT. The encoded protein is CASSLAPATDTQYF.

This chain uses TRBV7-9 with TRBJ2-1; possible D gene TRBD2, 5 bases. With 4 bases removed from V and 13 bases from J, the gap between germline ends came to 11 bases. CDR3 length: 11 amino acids. CDR1 and CDR2 from the germline V gene are SEHNR and FQNEAQ (reference sequence). The CDR3 protein is CASSSRTEQFF. In nucleotides, the CDR3 is TGTGCCAGCAGCTCCCGGACTGAACAGTTCTTC.

This clonotype showed up just once. The chain uses TRBV7-2 and TRBJ2-7, with 9 bases aligning to TRBD1. The CDR3 is 15 amino acids. V shed 5 bases and J 2 bases; nucleotides not matched to a gene: 7. Germline values: CDR1 SGHTA, CDR2 FQGNSA. DNA for the CDR3: TGTGCCAGCAGCAGCACTACAGGGGGCCCCTACGAGCAGTACTTC. Amino acid sequence: CASSSTTGGPYEQYF.

The gene calls are TRBV12-3 or TRBV12-4 and TRBJ2-3, with 12 bases lining up with TRBD2. V shed 6 bases, J shed 7 bases, and the junction held 8 bases outside the gene matches. The CDR3 runs to 15 residues. In nucleotides, the CDR3 is TGTGCCAGCAGGCCGACTAGCGGGGGTCCCAATACGCAGTATTTT. This codes for CASRPTSGGPNTQYF.

V gene TRBV5-1 combines with J gene TRBJ2-3, with D uncertain. V was clipped by 1 base and J by 2 bases, with 5 bases between them. CDR3 length equals 13 residues. CDR1 and CDR2 from the germline V gene are SGHRS and YFSETQ. The CDR3 loop reads CASSLIPTDTQYF. CDR3 DNA sequence: TGCGCCAGCAGCTTGATCCCCACAGATACGCAGTATTTT.

This clonotype has only one observation. The chain recombines TRBV20-1 with TRBJ2-3; TRBD2 is a possible D gene (6 bases). The CDR3 totals 14 residues. Germline CDR1 is DFQATT and CDR2 is SNEGSKA (reference sequence). Between the trimmed V and J ends, which lost 6 bases and 0 bases, there was a span of 13 bases. The CDR3 sequence: CSALGGSSTDTQYF. In DNA form, the CDR3 reads TGCAGTGCCCTTGGAGGGTCTAGCACAGATACGCAGTATTTT.

The chain recombines TRBV12-3 or TRBV12-4 with TRBJ1-1, with D unresolved. The CDR3 length is 12 residues. The V and J ends lost 6 bases and 0 bases respectively, with 5 bases between them. The CDR3 DNA reads as TGTGCCAGCAGGGGCATGAACACTGAAGCTTTCTTT. Its protein product is CASRGMNTEAFF.

The chain uses TRBV9 and TRBJ1-6; D uncertain. This CDR3 is built from 14 residues. Trimming stripped 2 bases from V and 6 bases from J, with 9 bases between. Germline V lookup: CDR1 SGDLS, CDR2 YYNGEE. CDR3 amino acids: CASSVGKSNSPLHF. The CDR3, as DNA: TGTGCCAGCAGCGTGGGGAAAAGTAATTCACCCCTCCACTTT. Using reference TRBV9 and TRBJ1-6 for the parts outside the CDR3, the full variable domain is DSGVTQTPKHLITATGQRVTLRCSPRSGDLSVYWYQQSLDQGLQFLIQYYNGEERAKGNILERFSAQQFPDLHSELNLSSLELGDSALYFCASSVGKSNSPLHFGNGTRLTVT.

The chain couples TRBV7-2 to TRBJ2-7; 10 bases are a match to TRBD2. Germline trimming cut 5 bases from V and 6 bases from J; bases unmatched to any gene: 13. The CDR3 contains 16 residues. Germline lookup yields CDR1 SGHTA and CDR2 FQGNSA. CDR3 residues: CASSPRGGAGGSEQYF. The CDR3 DNA reads TGTGCCAGCAGCCCCCGAGGTGGAGCGGGGGGGAGCGAGCAGTACTTC.

The genes are TRBV7-2 and TRBJ2-5, with 9 bases matching TRBD2. The CDR3 loop spans 16 amino acids. With V trimmed by 8 bases and J by 2 bases, 12 bases remained unmatched. Germline V gene sequence: CDR1 SGHTA, CDR2 FQGNSA. The CDR3 is CASARGTSPRQETQYF. The CDR3 coding sequence is TGTGCCAGCGCCCGAGGGACTAGCCCCCGACAAGAGACCCAGTACTTC.

The chain has TRBV19 and TRBJ1-6; 7 bases are a match to TRBD1. The length of the CDR3 is 11 residues. Germline V CDR1 and CDR2: LNHDA, SQIVND (reference sequence). The CDR3 coding sequence is TGTGCTTCAGGGGGGGAATCACCCCTCCACTTT. Protein: CASGGESPLHF.

The genes are TRBV20-1 and TRBJ2-3, with 15 bases lining up with TRBD2. Germline V gene sequence: CDR1 DFQATT, CDR2 SNEGSKA (reference sequence). CDR3 length: 17 residues. V shed 6 bases, J shed 0 bases, and the junction held 7 bases outside the gene matches. The CDR3 DNA reads TGCAGTGCCGCGGGACTAGCGGGGGGAGCTAGCACAGATACGCAGTATTTT. It specifies CSAAGLAGGASTDTQYF.

This rearrangement joins TRBV3-1 to TRBJ2-2; TRBD1 matches at 8 bases. This CDR3 contains 15 residues. Germline V gene sequence: CDR1 LGHDT, CDR2 YNNKEL (reference sequence). With V trimmed by 6 bases and J by 3 bases, 6 bases remained unmatched. The CDR3 loop is CASSYRGSDTGELFF. The CDR3 region has the DNA TGTGCCAGCAGTTACAGGGGGAGCGACACCGGGGAGCTGTTTTTT.

The V call is TRBV30, the J call TRBJ1-1, with D maybe TRBD1 (6 bases). The germline V gene has CDR1 GTSNPN and CDR2 SVGIG (reference sequence). The length of the CDR3 is 16 residues. Trimming took off 4 bases at V and 0 bases at J, with 18 bases between the two ends. CDR3 bases: TGTGCCTGGAATACAGGGTCCTCATTTATGAACACTGAAGCTTTCTTT. Translation gives CAWNTGSSFMNTEAFF. The full variable domain, its missing parts supplied by reference TRBV30 and TRBJ1-1, is SQTIHQWPATLVQPVGSPLSLECTVEGTSNPNLYWYRQAAGRGLQLLFYSVGIGQISSEVPQNLSASRPQDRQFILSSKKLLLSDSGFYLCAWNTGSSFMNTEAFFGQGTRLTVV.

This sequence joins TRBV29-1 and TRBJ1-2; D gene ambiguous. Trimming took 7 bases from V and 4 from J, leaving 19 bases between them. The CDR3 has 14 amino acids. Germline V gene data show CDR1 as SQVTM and CDR2 as ANQGSEA. The CDR3 loop is CSAVAIEYGYGYTF. Written as DNA, the CDR3 is TGCAGCGCCGTAGCGATCGAGTACGGCTATGGCTACACCTTC.

The V and J genes are TRBV20-1 and TRBJ1-6; D might be TRBD1 (6 bases). Trimming stripped 4 bases from V and 8 bases from J, with 12 bases between. From germline, CDR1 is DFQATT and CDR2 SNEGSKA (reference sequence). This CDR3 spans 13 amino acids. CDR3 sequence: CSAMRGSYSPLHF. CDR3 nucleotide sequence: TGCAGTGCTATGAGGGGGAGTTATTCACCCCTCCACTTT.

The V gene is TRBV20-1, the J gene TRBJ2-1, with 10 bases aligning to TRBD2. The trim removed 7 bases at V and 7 bases at J, leaving 7 bases unmatched. Germline-derived CDR1 and CDR2 are DFQATT and SNEGSKA (reference sequence). The CDR3 spans 13 residues. The CDR3 nucleotides are TGCAGTGTAAGCGGGGGGGCCGGTAATGAGCAGTTCTTC. As protein: CSVSGGAGNEQFF.

The chain carries TRBV3-1 and TRBJ2-2; TRBD1 matches at 7 bases. The CDR3 runs to 16 residues. The V gene's germline CDR1 is LGHDT and CDR2 YNNKEL (reference sequence). V shed 3 bases and J 2 bases; nucleotides not matched to a gene: 6. CDR3 region: CASSHKGGVNTGELFF. The CDR3 DNA sequence: TGTGCCAGCAGCCACAAAGGGGGCGTAAACACCGGGGAGCTGTTTTTT.

The chain employs TRBV6-2 or TRBV6-3 and TRBJ2-1, with TRBD1 matching 10 bases. Germline V gene sequence: CDR1 MNHEY, CDR2 SVGEGT. V was clipped by 4 bases and J by 4 bases; unmatched bases: 7. The CDR3 sequence is 16 residues long. The CDR3 DNA sequence: TGTGCCAGCAGTTTAGTACGGACAGGGGGTTACAATGAGCAGTTCTTC. This gives the protein CASSLVRTGGYNEQFF.

The J gene is TRBJ1-4, the V gene TRBV5-1; 7 positions agree with TRBD1. The CDR3 contains 15 residues. The V gene end was trimmed by 4 bases and the J gene end by 0 bases; junction bases not matched to a gene: 3. The germline V gene has CDR1 SGHRS and CDR2 YFSETQ. The CDR3 DNA follows: TGCGCCAGCAGCGAGGGGGCATCAACTAATGAAAAACTGTTTTTT. Its protein is CASSEGASTNEKLFF. Looking up the rest from reference TRBV5-1 and TRBJ1-4 gives the full variable domain: KAGVTQTPRYLIKTRGQQVTLSCSPISGHRSVSWYQQTPGQGLQFLFEYFSETQRNKGNFPGRFSGRQFSNSRSEMNVSTLELGDSALYLCASSEGASTNEKLFFGSGTQLSVL.

J is TRBJ2-6 and V is TRBV29-1, with a weak D call TRBD1 (5 bases). The CDR3 length is 16 residues. The germline V gene has CDR1 SQVTM and CDR2 ANQGSEA. V was shortened by 5 bases and J by 0 bases, with 14 bases between the two germline ends. As DNA, the CDR3 is TGCAGCGTTATAGGAGCAGGGCGCTCTGGGGCCAACGTCCTGACTTTC. Translating it yields CSVIGAGRSGANVLTF.

The chain links TRBV29-1 to TRBJ2-7; D is tentatively TRBD1 or TRBD2 (5 bases each). The germline V gene encodes CDR1 SQVTM and CDR2 ANQGSEA. The CDR3 totals 14 residues. Trimming took 3 bases from V and 5 from J, leaving 17 bases between them. Here the CDR3 DNA reads TGCAGCGTTGAGGCACATGGGACGGGCCACGAGCAGTACTTC. Protein product: CSVEAHGTGHEQYF.

V usage is TRBV15 and J usage is TRBJ2-7, with D possibly being TRBD1 (6 bases). The CDR3 has 14 residues. Trimming removed 2 bases from V and 2 bases from J, with 10 bases in between. Germline V CDR1 and CDR2: LNHNV, YYDKDF (reference sequence). CDR3 amino acids: CATSRQTGTYEQYF. In DNA, the CDR3 is TGTGCCACCAGCAGACAAACAGGGACCTACGAGCAGTACTTC.

This sequence joins TRBV4-2 and TRBJ2-7; D is possibly TRBD1 (5 bases). V lost 4 bases, J lost 0 bases, and 19 bases lay in between. The germline V gene has CDR1 LGHNA and CDR2 YNFKEQ. The CDR3 is made up of 17 amino acids. CDR3 protein: CASSLSPWTQRSYEQYF. The CDR3 DNA reads as TGTGCCAGCAGCCTAAGCCCTTGGACACAACGCTCCTACGAGCAGTACTTC.

The genes are TRBV28 and TRBJ2-5, with D possibly being TRBD1 (6 bases). V gave up 3 bases and J gave up 5 bases, with 13 bases separating them. Germline assignment: CDR1 MDHEN and CDR2 SYDVKM. The CDR3 covers 14 residues. CDR3 region: CASSLWGRGETQYF. In DNA form, the CDR3 reads TGTGCCAGCAGTTTGTGGGGGCGTGGTGAGACCCAGTACTTC.

V usage is TRBV13 and J usage is TRBJ2-7; D not resolved. The V end lost 1 base, the J end lost 3 bases, and 13 bases lay between the germline ends. The CDR3 is 15 amino acids. Germline lookup yields CDR1 PRHDT and CDR2 FYEKMQ (reference sequence). CDR3 in amino acids: CASSLAGQAFYEQYF. The CDR3 coding sequence is TGTGCCAGCAGCTTAGCGGGCCAGGCTTTCTACGAGCAGTACTTC.

V is TRBV9 and J is TRBJ2-4; no definite D call. Per the germline V gene, CDR1 is SGDLS and CDR2 is YYNGEE. The CDR3 runs 15 residues. The ends were cut back, 0 bases at V and 5 bases at J, with 12 bases in the middle. In DNA form, the CDR3 reads TGTGCCAGCAGCGTAGATCCGGCCACGGAAAACATTCAGTACTTC. Encoded protein: CASSVDPATENIQYF.

The rearrangement links TRBV9 to TRBJ1-5, with D possibly matching TRBD1 (5 bases). Germline V CDR1 and CDR2: SGDLS, YYNGEE. This CDR3 comprises 15 residues. V lost 1 base and J 0 bases, leaving 8 bases between the germline ends. CDR3 DNA sequence: TGTGCCAGCAGCGTATTAGGGGATAGCAATCAGCCCCAGCATTTT. Translating it yields CASSVLGDSNQPQHF.